This TCR beta chain was captured by sequencing in a study of neoadjuvant anti-PD-1 for oral cavity cancer. About the study: Most patients had three to four biweekly doses of 3 mg/kg nivolumab before resection.

This CDR3 region has 13 residues. Germline V gene sequence: CDR1 SEHNR, CDR2 FQNEAQ (reference sequence). V lost 5 bases and J lost 0, with 8 bases in between. The table came from immunoSEQ multiplex PCR; TCRdb's copy has only in-frame clones and leaves some out. Here the sample spans 60,000 to 80,000 clones, approximately 79% being singletons. This TCR was recovered from a person between 35 and 79 years old with oral cavity squamous cell carcinoma. The chain has TRBV7-9 and TRBJ2-7, with unresolved D. Sample: PBMCs, taken before nivolumab (anti-PD-1) treatment. The CDR3 DNA is TGTGCCAGCAGCCGACACAGCTCCTACGAGCAGTACTTC. It codes for CASSRHSSYEQYF.